This TCR beta chain was captured in a study of T cell responses to AZD1222 COVID-19 vaccine. Findings and caveats of the study: When two AZD1222 doses had been given, Spike-specific TCR breadth and depth rose.

Method: immunoSEQ multiplex PCR; TCRdb's copy keeps in-frame clones and lacks some. Among around 83,000 clones listed, 90% were seen once. As regards this clone: Its target is unknown.

The CDR3 has 18 amino acids. CDR1 and CDR2 from the germline V gene are SGHRS and YFSETQ. The germline V and J ends were trimmed by 2 bases and 0 bases, with 21 bases remaining between them. The V gene is TRBV5-1, the J gene TRBJ2-7, with D tentatively TRBD2 (6 bases). The source material was peripheral blood, sampled 28 days after the second AZD1222 dose. This TCR derives from an adult who received the AZD1222 COVID-19 vaccine. Written as DNA, the CDR3 is TGCGCCAGCAGCTTATCGGGAGTCATTAAGCGGCCCTCCTACGAGCAGTACTTC. It codes for CASSLSGVIKRPSYEQYF. The complete variable domain, with remaining parts taken from reference TRBV5-1 and TRBJ2-7, reads KAGVTQTPRYLIKTRGQQVTLSCSPISGHRSVSWYQQTPGQGLQFLFEYFSETQRNKGNFPGRFSGRQFSNSRSEMNVSTLELGDSALYLCASSLSGVIKRPSYEQYFGPGTRLTVT.